This T cell receptor beta chain stems from a study of blood T cell repertoires in COVID-19. Overall study: Samples came from the United States, Italy and Spain, spanning acute and convalescent COVID-19. In each case, the material was cDNA or gDNA derived from T cells, B-cell-depleted T cells, or PBMCs.

Original analysis: Counts of nucleated cells, estimated from reference gene primer amplification, were obtained. Measured with immunoSEQ multiplex PCR; TCRdb has only the in-frame clones, and not every one. The DNA gave D and trimming, while V, J and clone size come from that table. This repertoire shows some 70,000 clones, 90% found once; its top ten account for 5.3%. The V segment lost 4 bases and the J segment 10 bases; nucleotides outside the gene matches: 4. The CDR3 contains 15 residues. Germline V lookup: CDR1 SGHTA, CDR2 FQGNSA. This clonotype was sampled from a man in his forties or fifties with acute or convalescent COVID-19. Sequenced sample: peripheral blood. The chain joins TRBV7-2 to TRBJ2-1; TRBD2 agrees at 16 bases. The CDR3 nucleotides read TGTGCCAGCAGCTCGGGACTAGCGGGAGGGGGCGAGCAGTTCTTC. Translated, it gives CASSSGLAGGGEQFF.